Each of the 21 T cell receptor beta chains below was sequenced from the same sample in a study of blood T cell repertoires in COVID-19. Measured with immunoSEQ multiplex PCR; TCRdb has only the in-frame clones, and not every one. The repertoire includes 240,000 or so clones, 86% of them detected once, and 9% to 15% sits in the top ten. The specimen was peripheral blood. Every receptor here comes from a man aged 80 or over with acute or convalescent COVID-19.

The chain links TRBV15 to TRBJ1-2, with 10 bases matching TRBD1. The V gene's germline CDR1 is LNHNV and CDR2 YYDKDF (reference sequence). The CDR3 extends over 15 amino acids. V dropped 3 bases and J dropped 8; count of bases not matched to a gene: 9. The chain's CDR3 is CATSRAGTGVEGYTF. For the CDR3, the DNA is TGTGCCACCAGCAGGGCCGGGACAGGGGTCGAGGGCTACACCTTC. The full variable domain, its missing parts supplied by reference TRBV15 and TRBJ1-2, is DAMVIQNPRYQVTQFGKPVTLSCSQTLNHNVMYWYQQKSSQAPKLLFHYYDKDFNNEADTPDNFQSRRPNTSFCFLDIRSPGLGDTAMYLCATSRAGTGVEGYTFGSGTRLTVV.

The rearrangement uses TRBV2 and TRBJ2-7; 7 positions agree with TRBD1. CDR1 is SNHLY and CDR2 is FYNNEI in the germline V gene. V trimming: 10 bases; J trimming: 2 bases; junction bases outside the gene matches: 11. The length of the CDR3 is 14 residues. For the CDR3, the DNA is TGTGCCACCGCCCGGGACAGACAAACCTACGAGCAGTACTTC. Its protein is CATARDRQTYEQYF.

V and J are TRBV24-1 and TRBJ1-5; D gene uncertain. This CDR3 spans 16 amino acids. V lost 3 bases, J lost 1 base, and 12 bases lay in between. Germline CDR1 and CDR2: KGHDR and SFDVKD. The CDR3 DNA reads as TGTGCCACCAGTGATGGCGGCAGATCGAGCAATCAGCCCCAGCATTTT. It translates to CATSDGGRSSNQPQHF.

The V gene is TRBV7-2, the J gene TRBJ2-3; D is perhaps TRBD1 (6 bases). The length of the CDR3 is 14 residues. V was shortened by 1 base and J by 2 bases, with 7 bases between the two germline ends. CDR1 is SGHTA, CDR2 FQGNSA, per germline. DNA of the CDR3: TGTGCCAGCAGCTTAGACAGGGCCACAGATACGCAGTATTTT. Its protein product is CASSLDRATDTQYF.

The chain links TRBV10-1 to TRBJ2-5, with D possibly being TRBD1 (6 bases). CDR1 is WNHNN, CDR2 SYGVQD, per germline (reference sequence). V lost 4 bases, J lost 6 bases, and 12 bases lay in between. The CDR3 consists of 13 residues. The CDR3: CASSVTGLKTQYF. The CDR3 nucleotides read TGCGCCAGCAGTGTAACAGGGTTGAAGACCCAGTACTTC.

The genes are TRBV3-1 (or the pseudogene TRBV3-2) and TRBJ1-1, with D possibly TRBD1 on 6 matching bases. V was clipped by 4 bases and J by 5 bases, with 17 bases between them. The CDR3 is 15 residues long. Germline values: CDR1 LGHDT, CDR2 YNNKEL (reference sequence). The CDR3 region is CASSPPRGINTEAFF. In DNA form, the CDR3 reads TGTGCCAGCAGCCCGCCGAGGGGGATCAATACTGAAGCTTTCTTT.

The rearrangement joins TRBV5-1 to TRBJ2-1; D possibly corresponds to TRBD2 (6 bases). Trimming removed 2 bases from V and 5 bases from J, with 17 bases in between. The germline V gene encodes CDR1 SGHRS and CDR2 YFSETQ. CDR3 length equals 16 residues. In DNA, the CDR3 is TGCGCCAGCAGCTTCCAACCCTGGGGGGTCCACAATGAGCAGTTCTTC. Its translation is CASSFQPWGVHNEQFF.

This clone was counted between two and nine times. The chain carries TRBV5-4 and TRBJ2-1, with TRBD2 matching 8 bases. V gave up 0 bases and J gave up 7 bases; unmatched junction bases: 9. The CDR3 is made up of 16 amino acids. Germline CDR1 is SGHNT and CDR2 is YYREEE (reference sequence). In DNA, the CDR3 is TGTGCCAGCAGCTTGGAGGCGGGGGGCGCAGGGAATGAGCAGTTCTTC. This gives the protein CASSLEAGGAGNEQFF. The full variable domain, in which reference TRBV5-4 and TRBJ2-1 provide the parts outside the CDR3, is ETGVTQSPTHLIKTRGQQVTLRCSSQSGHNTVSWYQQALGQGPQFIFQYYREEENGRGNFPPRFSGLQFPNYSSELNVNALELDDSALYLCASSLEAGGAGNEQFFGPGTRLTVL.

The chain joins TRBV7-2 to TRBJ1-2, with TRBD1 matching over 8 bases. Trimming cost V 5 bases and J 2 bases; bases outside gene matches: 7. The CDR3 has 15 amino acids. CDR1 is SGHTA and CDR2 is FQGNSA in the germline V gene. Here the CDR3 reads CASSLQGGNNYGYTF. The CDR3 bases are TGTGCCAGCAGCCTACAGGGGGGGAACAACTATGGCTACACCTTC.

The chain joins TRBV5-1 to TRBJ1-1; 7 nucleotides agree with TRBD1. The CDR3 runs 14 residues. CDR1 is SGHRS, CDR2 YFSETQ, per germline. Trimming at V came to 4 bases and at J to 8 bases, leaving 11 bases not matched to a gene. CDR3 sequence reads: CASSADRVADEAFF. CDR3 bases: TGCGCCAGCAGCGCTGACAGGGTCGCCGACGAAGCTTTCTTT.

This clone was counted only a few times. The chain links TRBV2 to TRBJ2-7, with TRBD1 matching over 12 bases. The CDR3 sequence is 13 residues long. V was pared by 7 bases and J by 6 bases, with 4 bases of the junction left unmatched. The germline V gene has CDR1 SNHLY and CDR2 FYNNEI. The CDR3 spells CASIRDRGLEQYF. CDR3 nucleotides: TGTGCCAGCATCCGGGACAGGGGGCTCGAGCAGTACTTC.

V gene TRBV27 combines with J gene TRBJ2-7; TRBD2 aligns across 8 bases. The trim removed 5 bases at V and 0 bases at J, leaving 3 bases unmatched. Looked up from germline, CDR1 is MNHEY and CDR2 is SMNVEV (reference sequence). This CDR3 region has 14 residues. The CDR3 is CASSRSGVSYEQYF. The CDR3 nucleotides read TGTGCCAGCAGTCGTAGCGGGGTCTCCTACGAGCAGTACTTC.

The chain employs TRBV10-1 and TRBJ2-7, with D perhaps matching TRBD2 (5 bases). This CDR3 spans 13 amino acids. Germline CDR1 and CDR2: WNHNN and SYGVQD (reference sequence). V lost 2 bases and J 7 bases, leaving 12 bases between the germline ends. The CDR3 nucleotides read TGCGCCAGCAGTGAGCAGAGGGCTGCGGAGCAGTACTTC. Residues: CASSEQRAAEQYF.

Only one count was recorded for this clone. V gene TRBV4-1 combines with J gene TRBJ2-3; 11 nucleotides match TRBD2. The CDR3 runs to 16 residues. J lost 4 bases, V lost 4 bases, and 7 bases had no gene match. Germline-derived CDR1 and CDR2 are MGHRA and YSYEKL. Here the CDR3 DNA reads TGCGCCAGCAGCCTAACTAGCGGGAGAGGGGCAGATACGCAGTATTTT. It yields the protein CASSLTSGRGADTQYF.

The J gene is TRBJ2-7, the V gene TRBV21-1; the table's D call of TRBD2 was not tested on the DNA. TRBV21-1 is reported as a pseudogene. This CDR3 contains 16 residues. The CDR3 protein is CASSNRLAGETYEQYF. CDR3 sequence (DNA): TGTGCCAGCAGCAACCGACTAGCGGGAGAGACCTACGAGCAGTACTTC.

This clone was recorded once. The V call is TRBV25-1, the J call TRBJ2-1, with 7 nucleotides matching TRBD2. Per the germline V gene, CDR1 is MGHDK and CDR2 is SYGVNS. V trimming: 5 bases; J trimming: 10 bases; junction bases outside the gene matches: 14. This CDR3 is built from 15 residues. In nucleotides, the CDR3 is TGTGCCAGCAGTAGGGGTGCGGGAGCACGAAGCGAGCAGTTCTTC. Translating it yields CASSRGAGARSEQFF.

This chain links TRBV7-9 with TRBJ2-1; D is unresolved. V was trimmed by 5 bases and J by 6 bases, leaving 11 bases between them. The CDR3 totals 13 residues. The germline V gene has CDR1 SEHNR and CDR2 FQNEAQ (reference sequence). This CDR3 is CASSIEAPNEQFF. For the CDR3, the DNA is TGTGCCAGCAGCATTGAGGCGCCCAATGAGCAGTTCTTC.

The chain joins TRBV9 to TRBJ1-3; 10 positions agree with TRBD1. CDR1 SGDLS and CDR2 YYNGEE come from the germline V gene. The junction had 2 bases not matched to a gene; V was cut back by 0 bases and J by 2 bases. The CDR3 is 16 amino acids. CDR3 amino acids: CASSVAGTGAGNTIYF. The CDR3 region has the DNA TGTGCCAGCAGCGTAGCTGGGACAGGGGCTGGAAACACCATATATTTT. The full variable domain, in which reference TRBV9 and TRBJ1-3 provide the parts outside the CDR3, is DSGVTQTPKHLITATGQRVTLRCSPRSGDLSVYWYQQSLDQGLQFLIQYYNGEERAKGNILERFSAQQFPDLHSELNLSSLELGDSALYFCASSVAGTGAGNTIYFGEGSWLTVV.

J is TRBJ2-3 and V is TRBV5-1; D gene ambiguous. Trimming removed 0 bases at V and 4 bases at J, with 6 bases between. The CDR3 is 13 amino acids. CDR1 and CDR2 from the germline V gene are SGHRS and YFSETQ. The CDR3 reads CASSLDSADTQYF. For the CDR3, the DNA is TGCGCCAGCAGCTTGGACTCTGCAGATACGCAGTATTTT.

As DNA, the CDR3 is TGCACCAGCAGCCTCCCCGTCGGGACAGGGGTCCATGAGCAGTTCTTC. It yields the protein CTSSLPVGTGVHEQFF. This chain joins TRBV1 and TRBJ2-1; no DNA check was done on the table's D call, TRBD1. TRBV1 counts as a pseudogene. This CDR3 is built from 16 residues.

This clone was seen only once. The CDR3 is CASSLTGSQPQHF. For the CDR3, the DNA is TGTGCCAGCAGTTTGACAGGGTCTCAGCCCCAGCATTTT. V gene TRBV6-2 or TRBV6-3 combines with J gene TRBJ1-5, with 7 bases identical to TRBD1. CDR1 is MNHEY and CDR2 is SVGEGT in the germline V gene. V trimming: 4 bases; J trimming: 6 bases; junction bases outside the gene matches: 3. This CDR3 spans 13 amino acids.